The 28 T cell receptor beta chains below come from one sample, sequenced in a study of blood T cell repertoires in COVID-19. Data came from immunoSEQ multiplex PCR; TCRdb stores just in-frame clones and leaves some out. The sample records about 440,000 clones, less than 95% being singletons. Sequenced: PBMCs or T cells enriched from blood (not recorded which). These receptors were taken from a man aged 18 to 30 who had recovered from COVID-19.

The chain joins TRBV5-1 to TRBJ1-4; D gene ambiguous. The germline V gene encodes CDR1 SGHRS and CDR2 YFSETQ. Trimming removed 0 bases from V and 0 bases from J, with 6 bases in between. This CDR3 is 15 amino acids long. CDR3 in amino acids: CASSLGATTNEKLFF. DNA for the CDR3: TGCGCCAGCAGCTTGGGGGCGACAACTAATGAAAAACTGTTTTTT.

This clone was counted a few times. The CDR3 reads CASSPTAQGNNSPLHF. DNA for the CDR3: TGTGCCAGCTCACCTACAGCACAGGGCAATAATTCACCCCTCCACTTT. This sequence joins TRBV18 and TRBJ1-6; D may be TRBD1 (6 bases). Trimming left V 3 bases short and J 5 bases short, with 14 bases between. CDR3 length equals 16 residues. Germline CDR1 and CDR2: KGHSH and LQKENI.

As to this clone: The same CDR3 arises from other DNA sequences in this sample as well. The chain links TRBV12-3 or TRBV12-4 to TRBJ2-1, with 9 bases fitting TRBD2. The CDR3 runs to 13 residues. J gave up 5 bases and V 5 bases, and 1 base lay outside the gene matches. CDR3 sequence (DNA): TGTGCCAGCAGTCGACTAGCGGACAATGAGCAGTTCTTC. It is translated as CASSRLADNEQFF.

A single count supports this clone. CDR3 residues: CASSFVPGLAGEAYEQYF. CDR3 sequence (DNA): TGCGCCAGCAGCTTTGTCCCGGGACTAGCGGGAGAGGCCTACGAGCAGTACTTC. The chain is built from TRBV5-1 and TRBJ2-7; 14 bases line up with TRBD2. The trim removed 2 bases at V and 2 bases at J, leaving 9 bases unmatched. The CDR3 is made up of 18 amino acids. From germline, CDR1 is SGHRS and CDR2 YFSETQ.

This chain uses TRBV5-6 with TRBJ1-6; a weak D match, TRBD1 (6 bases). Germline CDR1 is SGHDT and CDR2 is YYEEEE. CDR3 length equals 14 residues. The V and J ends lost 0 bases and 10 bases respectively, with 11 bases between them. The CDR3 DNA reads as TGTGCCAGCAGCTTGGTAGCGACAGGATCACCCCTCCACTTT. Translation: CASSLVATGSPLHF.

The V and J genes are TRBV28 and TRBJ2-7; 11 bases fit TRBD2. From germline, CDR1 is MDHEN and CDR2 SYDVKM. V shed 3 bases and J 5 bases; nucleotides not matched to a gene: 3. The CDR3 sequence is 14 residues long. Written as DNA, the CDR3 is TGTGCCAGCAGTTTTATAGCGGGAGGGAACGAGCAGTACTTC. Residues: CASSFIAGGNEQYF. Full variable domain (remainder filled in from reference TRBV28 and TRBJ2-7): DVKVTQSSRYLVKRTGEKVFLECVQDMDHENMFWYRQDPGLGLRLIYFSYDVKMKEKGDIPEGYSVSREKKERFSLILESASTNQTSMYLCASSFIAGGNEQYFGPGTRLTVT.

The V and J genes are TRBV7-8 and TRBJ1-1; 12 bases are a match to TRBD1. V dropped 0 bases and J dropped 2; count of bases not matched to a gene: 4. The germline CDR1 and CDR2 sequences are SGHVS and FQNEAQ. The CDR3 runs 17 residues. The CDR3 here is CASSLAGGTGGNTEAFF. DNA of the CDR3: TGTGCCAGCAGCTTAGCGGGAGGGACAGGGGGCAACACTGAAGCTTTCTTT.

This chain uses TRBV6-5 with TRBJ1-2; D possibly corresponds to TRBD1 (5 bases). V lost 6 bases and J lost 4, with 15 bases in between. The germline V gene has CDR1 MNHEY and CDR2 SVGAGI. The CDR3 contains 14 residues. The CDR3 protein is CASSPSTVPYGYTF. The CDR3 nucleotides are TGTGCCAGCAGCCCCTCGACAGTTCCCTATGGCTACACCTTC.

CDR3 DNA: TGCGCCAGCAGTCGCGACAGGCCAAATTCACCCCTCCACTTT. Translation: CASSRDRPNSPLHF. The V call is TRBV5-1, the J call TRBJ1-6; D might be TRBD1 (6 bases). The V and J ends lost 5 bases and 7 bases respectively, with 13 bases between them. There are 14 residues in the CDR3. The germline V gene has CDR1 SGHRS and CDR2 YFSETQ.

J is TRBJ1-1 and V is TRBV3-1 (or the pseudogene TRBV3-2); D unresolved. This CDR3 region has 13 residues. V lost 4 bases, J lost 5 bases, and 11 bases lay in between. The V gene's germline CDR1 is LGHDT and CDR2 YNNKEL (reference sequence). DNA of the CDR3: TGTGCCAGCAGCCGTGACGGGAGTACTGAAGCTTTCTTT. This encodes CASSRDGSTEAFF.

This sequence joins TRBV6-5 and TRBJ1-1; D remains ambiguous. Germline CDR1 MNHEY, CDR2 SVGAGI. V lost 7 bases, J lost 6 bases, and 15 bases lay in between. The CDR3 loop spans 13 amino acids. The CDR3 here is CASTRPDTSEAFF. CDR3 DNA: TGTGCCAGCACCAGACCAGACACTTCTGAAGCTTTCTTT.

The gene calls are TRBV9 and TRBJ2-2; D is undetermined. Per germline, CDR1 SGDLS and CDR2 YYNGEE. This CDR3 has 16 residues. Trimming took off 2 bases at V and 2 bases at J, with 13 bases between the two ends. CDR3 protein: CASSVSTTRNTGELFF. The CDR3 DNA is TGTGCCAGCAGCGTCTCCACAACCCGAAACACCGGGGAGCTGTTTTTT.

The rearrangement joins TRBV2 to TRBJ1-1; D is undetermined. This CDR3 contains 15 residues. Trimming removed 4 bases at V and 0 bases at J, with 12 bases between. CDR1 is SNHLY and CDR2 is FYNNEI in the germline V gene. This chain's CDR3 is CASSVGRDMNTEAFF. As DNA, the CDR3 is TGTGCCAGCAGTGTTGGCAGAGACATGAACACTGAAGCTTTCTTT. Based on the CDR3 plus reference TRBV2 and TRBJ1-1, the full variable domain is EPEVTQTPSHQVTQMGQEVILRCVPISNHLYFYWYRQILGQKVEFLVSFYNNEISEKSEIFDDQFSVERPDGSNFTLKIRSTKLEDSAMYFCASSVGRDMNTEAFFGQGTRLTVV.

The genes are TRBV7-3 and TRBJ1-4; 7 bases agree with TRBD1. The J segment lost 4 bases and the V segment lost 0 bases, leaving 2 bases of the junction unmatched. Germline V gene data show CDR1 as SGHTA and CDR2 as FQGTGA. The CDR3 loop spans 15 amino acids. The CDR3 loop is CASSLTGTDNEKLFF. The CDR3 DNA sequence: TGTGCCAGCAGCTTAACGGGGACAGATAATGAAAAACTGTTTTTT.

This chain links TRBV11-2 with TRBJ2-5; 7 bases are a match to TRBD2. The CDR3 sequence is 14 residues long. The V segment lost 3 bases and the J segment 4 bases; nucleotides outside the gene matches: 5. Germline V lookup: CDR1 SGHAT, CDR2 FQNNGV. Here the CDR3 reads CASSLDWGGETQYF. CDR3 in DNA: TGTGCCAGCAGCTTGGACTGGGGGGGAGAGACCCAGTACTTC.

This rearrangement joins TRBV25-1 to TRBJ1-3; perhaps TRBD1 as D (6 bases). The V end was cut by 6 bases, the J end by 4 bases, with 16 bases between. The CDR3 consists of 15 residues. Per germline, CDR1 MGHDK and CDR2 SYGVNS. The CDR3 DNA follows: TGTGCCAGCAGCTCGACAGGCTCCCCCGGAAACACCATATATTTT. Translating it yields CASSSTGSPGNTIYF.

The V gene is TRBV19, the J gene TRBJ1-5; 7 bases agree with TRBD1. The germline V gene encodes CDR1 LNHDA and CDR2 SQIVND (reference sequence). This CDR3 is built from 14 residues. Trimming cost V 3 bases and J 4 bases; bases outside gene matches: 3. The CDR3 is CASSIRTGNQPQHF. In nucleotides, the CDR3 is TGTGCCAGTAGTATCCGGACAGGTAATCAGCCCCAGCATTTT. The entire variable domain, with the rest obtained from reference TRBV19 and TRBJ1-5, is as follows: DGGITQSPKYLFRKEGQNVTLSCEQNLNHDAMYWYRQDPGQGLRLIYYSQIVNDFQKGDIAEGYSVSREKKESFPLTVTSAQKNPTAFYLCASSIRTGNQPQHFGDGTRLSIL.

This chain connects TRBV18 to TRBJ1-5; no definite D call. The CDR3 is made up of 15 amino acids. Germline V gives CDR1 KGHSH, CDR2 LQKENI. V dropped 3 bases and J dropped 3 bases, with 12 bases sitting between them. The CDR3 region has the DNA TGTGCCAGCTCACCTGCCAGAGGAGACAATCAGCCCCAGCATTTT. It translates to CASSPARGDNQPQHF.

V gene TRBV9 combines with J gene TRBJ1-1; D remains unclear. Germline CDR1 and CDR2: SGDLS and YYNGEE. The CDR3 is 13 residues long. The V and J ends lost 1 base and 2 bases respectively, with 6 bases between them. CDR3 sequence (DNA): TGTGCCAGCAGCGTAATCGGTAACACTGAAGCTTTCTTT. Amino acid sequence: CASSVIGNTEAFF.

The chain uses TRBV28 and TRBJ2-3, with D possibly matching TRBD2 (6 bases). Per the germline V gene, CDR1 is MDHEN and CDR2 is SYDVKM. The V and J ends lost 9 bases and 3 bases respectively, with 13 bases between them. The CDR3 covers 13 residues. DNA for the CDR3: TGTGCCAGTAGGGTGGGGGGAACAGATACGCAGTATTTT. It specifies CASRVGGTDTQYF.

The chain employs TRBV5-1 and TRBJ1-2; D remains ambiguous. V lost 3 bases and J 6 bases, leaving 15 bases between the germline ends. Germline V gene sequence: CDR1 SGHRS, CDR2 YFSETQ. The length of the CDR3 is 14 residues. CDR3 nucleotides: TGCGCCAGCAGCTCCAACGGGGAACCTGATGGCTACACCTTC. Translated: CASSSNGEPDGYTF.

This rearrangement joins TRBV10-3 to TRBJ1-1; TRBD1 matches at 8 bases. The CDR3 covers 14 residues. Germline CDR1 reads ENHRY; CDR2 reads SYGVKD. Unmatched junction bases numbered 14, after V lost 6 bases and J lost 11 bases. The CDR3 is CAIRPDRDVLGAFF. DNA for the CDR3: TGTGCCATCAGACCGGACAGGGATGTGTTGGGCGCTTTCTTT.

The rearrangement joins TRBV5-5 to TRBJ2-3, with D uncertain. The CDR3 is 15 residues long. Germline V gene data show CDR1 as SGHKS and CDR2 as YYEKEE (reference sequence). The V and J ends lost 2 bases and 2 bases respectively, with 12 bases between them. Here the CDR3 DNA reads TGTGCCAGCAGCTTCTTGTCAGTCCCCACAGATACGCAGTATTTT. It codes for CASSFLSVPTDTQYF.

The CDR3 DNA sequence: TGTGCCACCCCTCATCCAGGTAACACTTCCAACTATGGCTACACCTTC. Residues: CATPHPGNTSNYGYTF. The gene calls are TRBV24-1 and TRBJ1-2; D is unresolved. This CDR3 comprises 16 residues. The germline V gene encodes CDR1 KGHDR and CDR2 SFDVKD. Trimming cost V 9 bases and J 2 bases, with 21 bases left between them.

The chain couples TRBV20-1 to TRBJ1-2, with 8 bases lining up with TRBD1. This CDR3 has 13 residues. CDR1 is DFQATT and CDR2 is SNEGSKA in the germline V gene (reference sequence). The V and J ends lost 3 bases and 6 bases, in that order; junction bases with no gene match: 6. The CDR3 loop is CSASRPGQDGYTF. The CDR3 DNA reads as TGCAGTGCTAGTAGGCCGGGACAGGATGGCTACACCTTC.

This clone has just one count. The rearrangement joins TRBV19 to TRBJ1-5; D perhaps matches TRBD1 (6 bases). The CDR3 sequence is 15 residues long. The V end lost 9 bases, the J end lost 0 bases, and 15 bases lay between the germline ends. Germline CDR1 reads LNHDA; CDR2 reads SQIVND (reference sequence). The CDR3 here is CASGTPQYSNQPQHF. In nucleotides, the CDR3 is TGTGCCAGCGGGACACCGCAATATAGCAATCAGCCCCAGCATTTT.

The chain uses TRBV11-2 and TRBJ1-2, with D possibly being TRBD1 (6 bases). Trimming took off 1 base at V and 8 bases at J, with 17 bases between the two ends. This CDR3 has 15 amino acids. CDR1 SGHAT and CDR2 FQNNGV come from the germline V gene. CDR3 DNA sequence: TGTGCCAGCAGCTTAGTGCAGGGGCGGACTGTAGGCTACACCTTC. This translates into CASSLVQGRTVGYTF.

The chain uses TRBV2 and TRBJ2-7, with 9 nucleotides matching TRBD2. CDR1 is SNHLY, CDR2 FYNNEI, per germline. V shed 5 bases, J shed 3 bases, and the junction held 8 bases outside the gene matches. The length of the CDR3 is 15 residues. CDR3 DNA: TGTGCCAGCAGTAAGTTCTCTAGCGGGGACTACGAGCAGTACTTC. This encodes CASSKFSSGDYEQYF.